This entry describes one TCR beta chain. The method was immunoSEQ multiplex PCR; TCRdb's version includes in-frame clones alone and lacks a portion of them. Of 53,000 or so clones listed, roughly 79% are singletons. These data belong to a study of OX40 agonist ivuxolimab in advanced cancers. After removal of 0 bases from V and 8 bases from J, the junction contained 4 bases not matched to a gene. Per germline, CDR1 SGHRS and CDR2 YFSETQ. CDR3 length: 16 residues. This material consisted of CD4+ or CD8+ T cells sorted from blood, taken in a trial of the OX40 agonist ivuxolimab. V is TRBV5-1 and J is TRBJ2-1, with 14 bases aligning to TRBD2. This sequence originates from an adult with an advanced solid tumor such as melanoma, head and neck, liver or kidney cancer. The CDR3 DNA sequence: TGCGCCAGCAGCTTGGAGGGACTAGCGGGGGTGGATGAGCAGTTCTTC. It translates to CASSLEGLAGVDEQFF.